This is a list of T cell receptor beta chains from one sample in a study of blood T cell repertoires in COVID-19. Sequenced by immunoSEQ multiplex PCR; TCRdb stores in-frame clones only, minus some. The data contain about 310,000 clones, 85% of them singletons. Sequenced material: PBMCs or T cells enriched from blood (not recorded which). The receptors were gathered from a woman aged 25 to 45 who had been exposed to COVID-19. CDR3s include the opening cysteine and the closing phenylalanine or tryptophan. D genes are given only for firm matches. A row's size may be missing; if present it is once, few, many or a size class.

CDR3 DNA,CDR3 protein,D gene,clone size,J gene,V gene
TGTGCCAGCAGCCCAGGGGTAGGTCAGCCCCAGCATTTT,CASSPGVGQPQHF,-,-,TRBJ1-5,TRBV7-3
TGTGCCAGTAGTATTATAGGACAGGGGGGAGAGAAGCAGTACTTC,CASSIIGQGGEKQYF,TRBD1,-,TRBJ2-7,TRBV19
TGTGCCAGCAGTTGGATGGGACAGGGGGAAGCTGGCTACACCTTC,CASSWMGQGEAGYTF,TRBD1,few,TRBJ1-2,TRBV6-2/TRBV6-3
TGTGCCAGCAGTTTCGGGTCTAGAGGTACTCAGCCCCAGCATTTT,CASSFGSRGTQPQHF,-,-,TRBJ1-5,TRBV28
TGCGCCAGCAGCCAAGATAATAACATTCAGTACTTC,CASSQDNNIQYF,-,-,TRBJ2-4,TRBV4-3
TGTGCCAGCAGTTACTCGGAGGTCTATGGCTACACCTTC,CASSYSEVYGYTF,-,once,TRBJ1-2,TRBV6-2/TRBV6-3
TGCGCCAGCAGCCTCACAGGGGGTAATGAAAAACTGTTTTTT,CASSLTGGNEKLFF,TRBD1,-,TRBJ1-4,TRBV5-1
TGTGCCAGCAGTTCCGACAGGGGGCTGAACAATGAGCAGTTCTTC,CASSSDRGLNNEQFF,TRBD1,-,TRBJ2-1,TRBV6-5
TGTGCCAGCAGCGACTCGGGACAGGGTGGCAATGAGCAGTTCTTC,CASSDSGQGGNEQFF,TRBD1,-,TRBJ2-1,TRBV9
TGTGCCAGCAGCCTATCGACAGGGACTGGAAACACCATATATTTT,CASSLSTGTGNTIYF,TRBD1,once,TRBJ1-3,TRBV6-4
TGTGCCAGCAGCTTAACGGGGGGTGAGATCGGGGAGCTGTTTTTT,CASSLTGGEIGELFF,-,-,TRBJ2-2,TRBV7-3
TGTGCCAGCGGGGGACAGGGAGGGTACGAGCAGTACTTC,CASGGQGGYEQYF,TRBD1,-,TRBJ2-7,TRBV6-5
TGTGCCAGCAGTTCGGGACTTCAAGAGACCCAGTACTTC,CASSSGLQETQYF,-,-,TRBJ2-5,TRBV6-5
TGCGCCAGCAGCCAAGATATGGGGGCGCAGTACTTC,CASSQDMGAQYF,-,-,TRBJ2-7,TRBV4-3
TGTGCCAGCAGTGGGACTGAGGATGGCTACACCTTC,CASSGTEDGYTF,-,once,TRBJ1-2,TRBV2
TGTGCCAGCATAGACGGGGGGGCCGTAGATACGCAGTATTTT,CASIDGGAVDTQYF,TRBD2,-,TRBJ2-3,TRBV2
TGCGCCAGCAGCTTGGCCGGGGGTGTCTACAATGAGCAGTTCTTC,CASSLAGGVYNEQFF,-,-,TRBJ2-1,TRBV5-1
TGCGCCAGCAGCCAACACTCTAGCGGGGGGGTTAATGAGCAGTTCTTC,CASSQHSSGGVNEQFF,TRBD2,-,TRBJ2-1,TRBV4-1
TGTGCCAGCAGTCCCGACAATAACTATGGCTACACCTTC,CASSPDNNYGYTF,-,-,TRBJ1-2,TRBV12-3/TRBV12-4
TGCGCCAGCAGCCCCCAGGGGGCTAATGTCGACACTGAAGCTTTCTTT,CASSPQGANVDTEAFF,TRBD1,-,TRBJ1-1,TRBV4-1
TGTGCCAGCAGCCATCGTAACGACGGCGGGGGGACCCAGTACTTC,CASSHRNDGGGTQYF,TRBD2,few,TRBJ2-5,TRBV14
TGTGCCACCAGTGACCCCCTAGCGGGGTACACAGATACGCAGTATTTT,CATSDPLAGYTDTQYF,TRBD2,once,TRBJ2-3,TRBV24-1
TGTGCCAGCGGCGGTGGTTGGGTTGTGAATGAAAAACTGTTTTTT,CASGGGWVVNEKLFF,-,-,TRBJ1-4,TRBV28
TGCGCCAGCAGCTTGGGGCCAGGTTCGAACACTGAAGCTTTCTTT,CASSLGPGSNTEAFF,-,-,TRBJ1-1,TRBV5-1
TGTGCCAGCAGCTTAGATGGGACAGTTATGGGCGAGCAGTACTTC,CASSLDGTVMGEQYF,TRBD1,-,TRBJ2-7,TRBV7-9
TGTGCCAGCAGCGTACGGGGGGATGGCTACACCTTC,CASSVRGDGYTF,-,-,TRBJ1-2,TRBV9
TGCGCCAGCAGCTTGGGGGGCGGAACGGCGGATGAGCAGTTCTTC,CASSLGGGTADEQFF,-,-,TRBJ2-1,TRBV5-1
TGCGCCAGCAGCCAAGGGATGTGGCAGGGGGTGGGCGAGCAGTACTTC,CASSQGMWQGVGEQYF,TRBD1,-,TRBJ2-7,TRBV4-1
TGTGCCATCAGTTTGGACTCCCAGTGGACCGGGGAGCTGTTTTTT,CAISLDSQWTGELFF,-,once,TRBJ2-2,TRBV10-3
TGTGCCAGCAGCCAAGCGGGAAGACAGGGGGCTTCCTATGGCTACACCTTC,CASSQAGRQGASYGYTF,TRBD1,few,TRBJ1-2,TRBV4-2
TGTGCCAGCAGCCAAGGACAGGGCACTGAAGCTTTCTTT,CASSQGQGTEAFF,TRBD1,-,TRBJ1-1,TRBV12-3/TRBV12-4
TGTGCCAGCAGTGGGGGACAGGCCTTATCCTACAATGAGCAGTTCTTC,CASSGGQALSYNEQFF,TRBD1,once,TRBJ2-1,TRBV2
TGTGCCAGCAGTTTGTTGGGCGGGAGATACAATGAGCAGTTCTTC,CASSLLGGRYNEQFF,TRBD2,-,TRBJ2-1,TRBV28
TGTGCCAGCAGCCAAGATGGAGAGAGCGGGACGGAGACCCAGTACTTC,CASSQDGESGTETQYF,TRBD2,-,TRBJ2-5,TRBV3-1/TRBV3-2
TGTGCTAGCAGCCGACTAGGGAGCTCCTACAATGAGCAGTTCTTC,CASSRLGSSYNEQFF,-,-,TRBJ2-1,TRBV7-7
TGTGCCAGCAGCCTGCTTGGGACTGTAAAAGAGACCCAGTACTTC,CASSLLGTVKETQYF,-,-,TRBJ2-5,TRBV6-5
TGCGCCAGCAGCTCTCTGACAGGGGAGGACGAGCAGTACTTC,CASSSLTGEDEQYF,TRBD1,-,TRBJ2-7,TRBV5-1
TGTGCCAGCAGCGTGGACGCCACAAGGGGAAACACCGGGGAGCTGTTTTTT,CASSVDATRGNTGELFF,-,-,TRBJ2-2,TRBV5-4
TGTGCCTGGAGTGAAGGGAGGGAACAGCCCCAGCATTTT,CAWSEGREQPQHF,-,-,TRBJ1-5,TRBV30
TGTGCCAGCAGTTTGGGGAGCGGGTTTAGGACTGAAGCTTTCTTT,CASSLGSGFRTEAFF,-,once,TRBJ1-1,TRBV28
TGTGCCAGCAGCTTTGGACTAGCGGGGGTTCTAGAGCAGTACTTC,CASSFGLAGVLEQYF,TRBD2,-,TRBJ2-7,TRBV7-2
TGTGCCAGTAGAACAGGGTCCCCCTACAATGAGCAGTTCTTC,CASRTGSPYNEQFF,-,once,TRBJ2-1,TRBV19
TGTGCCAGCAGTTACTCGGGGCTAGCGGGAGGCAAAGAGACCCAGTACTTC,CASSYSGLAGGKETQYF,TRBD2,-,TRBJ2-5,TRBV6-2/TRBV6-3
TGTGCCAGCAGTTTAAGGGGACTCCTGGCCTACGAGCAGTACTTC,CASSLRGLLAYEQYF,-,-,TRBJ2-7,TRBV27
TGTGCCAGCAGTGAAACACCCTCCTACGAGCAGTACTTC,CASSETPSYEQYF,-,few,TRBJ2-7,TRBV2
TGTGCCAGCAGTCGTAATCAGCCCCAGCATTTT,CASSRNQPQHF,-,few,TRBJ1-5,TRBV28
TGTGCCTGGACCCATCCCCTAGTCCCAGAGACCCAGTACTTC,CAWTHPLVPETQYF,-,-,TRBJ2-5,TRBV30
TGCGCCAGCAGCCAAGCCCCTTTTAACTATGGCTACACCTTC,CASSQAPFNYGYTF,-,-,TRBJ1-2,TRBV4-1
TGCGCCAGCAGTGTCCGGGTCTTAACAAAGAATGAGCAGTTCTTC,CASSVRVLTKNEQFF,-,-,TRBJ2-1,TRBV10-2
TGTGCCAGCAGCTTGACTAGCGGGGTGGGGGATACGCAGTATTTT,CASSLTSGVGDTQYF,TRBD2,-,TRBJ2-3,TRBV7-2
TGTGCCAGCAGTTACAGAGCTACGGTGAACACTGAAGCTTTCTTT,CASSYRATVNTEAFF,-,-,TRBJ1-1,TRBV28
TGTGCCAGCAGCTCCCTCTCGGGAGGCTCCTACGAGCAGTACTTC,CASSSLSGGSYEQYF,TRBD2,-,TRBJ2-7,TRBV5-6
TGTGCCAGCAGCGACAGGGACACCATATATTTT,CASSDRDTIYF,-,-,TRBJ1-3,TRBV9
TGCGCCAGCGGGACTAGCGGGTCTCAAGAGACCCAGTACTTC,CASGTSGSQETQYF,TRBD2,-,TRBJ2-5,TRBV5-1
TGTGCCAGCAGCAGACTAGCGGGGGGGAGAGAGACCCAGTACTTC,CASSRLAGGRETQYF,TRBD2,few,TRBJ2-5,TRBV6-2/TRBV6-3
TGTGCCACCAGCAGGGACGGAGGCTATGGCTACACCTTC,CATSRDGGYGYTF,-,-,TRBJ1-2,TRBV15
TGTGCCAGCAGTTACCCTTCTCGACAGGGTGGCCCTACAGATACGCAGTATTTT,CASSYPSRQGGPTDTQYF,TRBD1,-,TRBJ2-3,TRBV6-2/TRBV6-3
TGTGCCAGCTCACCTAGCGGGGGACTGATGAACACTGAAGCTTTCTTT,CASSPSGGLMNTEAFF,-,once,TRBJ1-1,TRBV18
TGTGCCAGCAGTGTCGGGACAGCAACCTACGAGCAGTACTTC,CASSVGTATYEQYF,TRBD1,-,TRBJ2-7,TRBV25-1